The present T cell receptor (beta chain) was sequenced within a study of naive and memory T cell subsets (TCRdb year 2017). In the study overall: The figure summarizing these samples reported about 10 blood donors, 7 tuberculin skin test biopsies and 3 saline control biopsies. As previously described, skin biopsies were taken from tuberculin skin test sites or from saline-injected control sites and processed for RNA extraction. PCR2 was typically a SYBR Green qPCR stopped at a set threshold; low-input samples could instead use end-point PCR (about 6 cycles).

From V the trimming removes 7 bases and from J it removes 8 bases, while the gene matches leave 6 bases of the junction unaccounted for. The CDR3 spans 13 residues, from the cysteine through the phenylalanine. Kept here is only the CDR3 DNA, which spans 39 bases and is read in frame from base 1. Overall study outcomes, separate from this receptor: The larger number of TCRs at tuberculin skin test sites was interpreted as T cell infiltration of a delayed type IV hypersensitivity reaction. The potential sensitivity of the RNA-based method to TCR transcript changes with T cell activation and differentiation was acknowledged. The paper did not give details of skin biopsy collection and RNA processing, instead referencing earlier studies for those details. Both types of skin biopsy reportedly yielded TCR sequences, though far more TCRs came from tuberculin skin test sites.

The library was made by UMI-ligation and nested PCR. The ligated cDNA was amplified in four rounds of PCR with nested alpha and beta constant region primers together with the SP2 primer. For the blood and skin samples, reverse transcription of TCR RNA was done with SuperScript IV along with alpha and beta constant region primers. T4 RNA ligase 1 was used to ligate an oligonucleotide containing the Illumina SP2 primer and a UMI to the 3' end of the cDNA. To prevent hairpin formation, the 12-nucleotide UMI was made up of two random hexamers with an eight-base spacer between them. TCR alpha and beta chain libraries were processed separately from the second PCR onward, with dual indexing for multiplexing. After pooling, the indexed libraries were analyzed by capillary electrophoresis and sequenced on either an Illumina MiSeq or NextSeq. To boost base diversity and improve cluster recognition, PhiX DNA at about 5-8% was spiked into the libraries. The authors processed their data as follows. Demultiplexor took UMIs from read 2, joined the UMIs to the TCR sequence from read 1, and separated reads according to sample indices. V and J genes and V-J junctions were identified by Decombinator, which gave every TCR a five-part identifier that included V and J deletions. Collapsinator used UMIs to correct sequencing errors and PCR amplification heterogeneity, yielding UMI-based abundance per TCR. Identifiers were converted to nucleotide sequence by CDR3Translator and translated to amino acids, and CDR3 regions were extracted on the basis of terminal motifs. Error-corrected counts of alpha and beta TCRs from blood and skin were compared after being normalized to the amount of input RNA. TCRdb itself trimmed the public reads at Q25 with fastp, ran MiXCR and retained productive beta chains. One record per CDR3 amino acid sequence lists the most common genes and DNA. What appears here as the V and J calls and clone size reflects TCRdb's work, not the paper's. The sample records about 24,000 distinct CDR3 sequences, about 6.1% of which are singletons. The ten largest clones add up to about 6% of the sample.

In the paper's terms, the treatment or condition label means: skin biopsy from PPD injection site in Mantoux-positive individual. The study described a robust, sensitive protocol for amplifying, sequencing and analyzing TCRs, using 3' ligation of a UMI-containing oligonucleotide to TCR cDNA. In individuals with a positive Mantoux test, tuberculin skin test biopsies were taken from sites that had been injected with PPD. Total RNA was treated with RQ1 DNase, without cell sorting, prior to reverse transcription, with an input of about 1 to 1,100 ng being targeted. Libraries were prepared from skin biopsies and whole blood so that pipeline robustness could be tested in samples in which T cells form a minority population. Many counts were recorded for this clonotype. This clone's antigen is unknown. Base quality data are lacking; no much larger clone is found one base away.

Sequences were derived from skin, sampled from a tuberculin skin test site. This TCR derives from an adult in good health. The V and J segments used are TRBV12-3 or TRBV12-4 and TRBJ2-1; 9 bases in the middle match TRBD1. The CDR3 protein is CASTDRGYHEQFF. The nucleotide sequence reads TGTGCCAGCACCGACAGGGGGTACCATGAGCAGTTCTTC.